The clone carrying this T cell receptor beta chain has a handful of counts. The V gene lost 0 bases and the J gene lost 2 bases, with 8 bases spanning the gap. There are 14 residues in the CDR3. Germline V gene lookup returns CDR1 SGHNT and CDR2 YYREEE (reference sequence). The normal lung sample lay at least 3 cm, and maximally far, from the tumour. Here immunoSEQ multiplex PCR was the method, and the copy in TCRdb shows in-frame clones only, minus some. The table lists more than 15,000 clones, just over 75% of them singletons. The data derive from a study of immune cell composition in non-small cell lung cancer. These data also featured in a second study, about CD4 T cells in lung cancer.

The chain uses TRBV5-4 and TRBJ1-2, with D perhaps matching TRBD1 (5 bases). The clonotype was recovered from a human donor with non-small cell lung cancer. Sequenced: non-adjacent lung tissue. CDR3 residues: CASSLGGANYGYTF. CDR3 DNA sequence: TGTGCCAGCAGCTTGGGCGGGGCGAACTATGGCTACACCTTC.